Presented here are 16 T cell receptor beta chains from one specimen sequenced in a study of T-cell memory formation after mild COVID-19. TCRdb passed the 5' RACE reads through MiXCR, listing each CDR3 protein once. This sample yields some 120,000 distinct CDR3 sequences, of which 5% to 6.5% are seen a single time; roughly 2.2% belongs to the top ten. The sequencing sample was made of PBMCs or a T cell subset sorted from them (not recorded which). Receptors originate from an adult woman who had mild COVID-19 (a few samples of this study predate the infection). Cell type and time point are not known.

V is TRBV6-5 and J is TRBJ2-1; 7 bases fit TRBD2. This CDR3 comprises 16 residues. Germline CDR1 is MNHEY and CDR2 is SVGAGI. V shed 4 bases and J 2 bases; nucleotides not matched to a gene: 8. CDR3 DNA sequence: TGTGCCAGCAGTTCGCGGGAGTCCTTCCCCTACAATGAGCAGTTCTTC. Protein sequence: CASSSRESFPYNEQFF.

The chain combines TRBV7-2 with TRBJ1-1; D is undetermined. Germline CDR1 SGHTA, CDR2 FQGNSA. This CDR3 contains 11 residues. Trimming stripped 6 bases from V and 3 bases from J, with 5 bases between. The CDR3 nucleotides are TGTGCCAGCAGTAGAGACACTGAAGCTTTCTTT. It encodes CASSRDTEAFF.

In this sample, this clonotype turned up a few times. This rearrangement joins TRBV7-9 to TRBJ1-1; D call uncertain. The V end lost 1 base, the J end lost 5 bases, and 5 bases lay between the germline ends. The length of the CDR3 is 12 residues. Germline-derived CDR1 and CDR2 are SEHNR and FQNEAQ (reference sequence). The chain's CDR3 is CASSLVRTEAFF. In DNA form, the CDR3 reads TGTGCCAGCAGCTTAGTACGGACTGAAGCTTTCTTT.

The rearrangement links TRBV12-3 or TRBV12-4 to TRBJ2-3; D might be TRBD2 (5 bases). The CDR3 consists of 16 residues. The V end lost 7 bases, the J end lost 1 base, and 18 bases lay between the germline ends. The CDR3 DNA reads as TGTGCCAGCACCTTTCGCAGGACTGGACGCACAGATACGCAGTATTTT. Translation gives CASTFRRTGRTDTQYF.

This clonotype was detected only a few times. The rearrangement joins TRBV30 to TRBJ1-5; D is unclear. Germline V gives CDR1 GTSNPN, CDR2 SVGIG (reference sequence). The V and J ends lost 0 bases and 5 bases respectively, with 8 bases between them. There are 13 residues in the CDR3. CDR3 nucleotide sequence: TGTGCCTGGAGTGTAATGAGGGATCAGCCCCAGCATTTT. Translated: CAWSVMRDQPQHF.

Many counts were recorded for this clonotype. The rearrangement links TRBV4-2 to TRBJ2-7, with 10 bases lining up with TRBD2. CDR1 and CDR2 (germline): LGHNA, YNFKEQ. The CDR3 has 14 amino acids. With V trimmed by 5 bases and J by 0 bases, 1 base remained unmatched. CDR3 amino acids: CASSSSGSSYEQYF. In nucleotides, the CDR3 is TGTGCCAGCAGCTCTAGCGGGAGCTCCTACGAGCAGTACTTC.

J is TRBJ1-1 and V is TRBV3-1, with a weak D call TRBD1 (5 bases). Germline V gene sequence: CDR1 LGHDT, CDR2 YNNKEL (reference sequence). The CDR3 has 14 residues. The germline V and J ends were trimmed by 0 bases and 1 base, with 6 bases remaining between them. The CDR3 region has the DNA TGTGCCAGCAGCCAAGAGCAGGGGAACACTGAAGCTTTCTTT. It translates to CASSQEQGNTEAFF.

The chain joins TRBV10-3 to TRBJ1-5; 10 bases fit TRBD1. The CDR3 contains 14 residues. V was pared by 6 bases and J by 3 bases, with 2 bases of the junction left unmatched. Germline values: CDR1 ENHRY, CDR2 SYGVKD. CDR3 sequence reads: CAIRGTGVNQPQHF. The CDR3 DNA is TGTGCCATCAGGGGGACAGGGGTCAATCAGCCCCAGCATTTT.

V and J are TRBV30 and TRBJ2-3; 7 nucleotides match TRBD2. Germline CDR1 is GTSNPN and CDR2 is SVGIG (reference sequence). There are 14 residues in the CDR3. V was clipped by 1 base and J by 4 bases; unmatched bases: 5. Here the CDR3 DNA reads TGTGCCTGGAGTGGCAGCGGGGAAGCAGATACGCAGTATTTT. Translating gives CAWSGSGEADTQYF. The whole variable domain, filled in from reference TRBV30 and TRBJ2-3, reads SQTIHQWPATLVQPVGSPLSLECTVEGTSNPNLYWYRQAAGRGLQLLFYSVGIGQISSEVPQNLSASRPQDRQFILSSKKLLLSDSGFYLCAWSGSGEADTQYFGPGTRLTVL.

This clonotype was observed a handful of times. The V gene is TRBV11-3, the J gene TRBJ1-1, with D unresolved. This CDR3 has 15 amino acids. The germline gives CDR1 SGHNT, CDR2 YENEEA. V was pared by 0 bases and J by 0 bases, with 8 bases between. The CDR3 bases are TGTGCCAGCAGCTTAGATCCCGTTGTGAACACTGAAGCTTTCTTT. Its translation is CASSLDPVVNTEAFF.

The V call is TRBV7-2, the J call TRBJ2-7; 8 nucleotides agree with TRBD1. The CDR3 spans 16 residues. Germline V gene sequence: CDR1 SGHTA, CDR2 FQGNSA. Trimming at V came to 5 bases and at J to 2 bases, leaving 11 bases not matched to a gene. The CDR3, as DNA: TGTGCCAGCAGCAGAAAGACAGGGGTTTCTCCCTACGAGCAGTACTTC. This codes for CASSRKTGVSPYEQYF.

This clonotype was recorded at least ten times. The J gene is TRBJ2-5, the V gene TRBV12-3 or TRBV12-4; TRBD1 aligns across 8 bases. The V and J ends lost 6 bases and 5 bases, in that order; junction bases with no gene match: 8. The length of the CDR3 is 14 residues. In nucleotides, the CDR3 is TGTGCCAGCAGCTCAAGGACAGGGCTGGAGACCCAGTACTTC. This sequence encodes CASSSRTGLETQYF.

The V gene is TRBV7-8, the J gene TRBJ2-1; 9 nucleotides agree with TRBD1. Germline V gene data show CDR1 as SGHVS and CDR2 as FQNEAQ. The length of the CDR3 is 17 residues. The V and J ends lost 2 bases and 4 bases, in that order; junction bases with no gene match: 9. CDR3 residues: CASSLRGNRGLYNEQFF. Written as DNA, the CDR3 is TGTGCCAGCAGCTTACGGGGAAACAGGGGGCTATACAATGAGCAGTTCTTC. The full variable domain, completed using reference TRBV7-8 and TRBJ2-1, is GAGVSQSPRYKVAKRGQDVALRCDPISGHVSLFWYQQALGQGPEFLTYFQNEAQLDKSGLPSDRFFAERPEGSVSTLKIQRTQQEDSAVYLCASSLRGNRGLYNEQFFGPGTRLTVL.

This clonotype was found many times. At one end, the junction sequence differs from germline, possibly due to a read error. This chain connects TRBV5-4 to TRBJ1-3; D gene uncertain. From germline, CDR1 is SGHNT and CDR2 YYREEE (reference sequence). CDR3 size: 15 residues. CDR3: CASSLGATPGNTIYF. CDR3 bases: TGTGCCAGCAGCTTGGGCGCGACACCTGGGAACACCATATATTTT. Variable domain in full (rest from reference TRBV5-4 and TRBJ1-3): ETGVTQSPTHLIKTRGQQVTLRCSSQSGHNTVSWYQQALGQGPQFIFQYYREEENGRGNFPPRFSGLQFPNYSSELNVNALELDDSALYLCASSLGATPGNTIYFGEGSWLTVV.

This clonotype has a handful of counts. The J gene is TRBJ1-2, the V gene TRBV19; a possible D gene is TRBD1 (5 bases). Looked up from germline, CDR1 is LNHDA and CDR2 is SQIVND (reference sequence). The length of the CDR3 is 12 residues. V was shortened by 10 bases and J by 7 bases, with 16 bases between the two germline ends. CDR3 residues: CATRGTRSGYTF. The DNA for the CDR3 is TGTGCCACCCGGGGCACACGATCTGGCTACACCTTC.

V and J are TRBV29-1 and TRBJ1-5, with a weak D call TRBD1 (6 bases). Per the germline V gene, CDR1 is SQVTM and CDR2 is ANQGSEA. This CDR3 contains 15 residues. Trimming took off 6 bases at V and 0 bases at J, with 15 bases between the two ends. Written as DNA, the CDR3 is TGCAGCGTCGGCCAGACAGGCAATAGCAATCAGCCCCAGCATTTT. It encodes CSVGQTGNSNQPQHF.